The clone carrying this T cell receptor beta chain was picked up a small number of times. What it recognizes is unknown. V was shortened by 4 bases and J by 7 bases, with 15 bases between the two germline ends. This CDR3 comprises 14 residues. Germline V CDR1 and CDR2: SGHDT, YYEEEE. These data belong to a study of T-cell memory formation after mild COVID-19. Overall study results and limits: Pre-infection memory harbored some responding clones, suggesting cross-reactive memory joined.

TCRdb re-called the 5' RACE reads with MiXCR, one entry per CDR3 protein. The sample has roughly 510,000 distinct CDR3 sequences, 17% seen once. Sequencing was done on a sample of PBMCs or a T cell subset sorted from them (not recorded which). This receptor was taken from an adult woman who had mild COVID-19 (a few samples of this study predate the infection). Cell type and time point are not known. The gene calls are TRBV5-6 and TRBJ2-1; a weak D match, TRBD2 (6 bases). CDR3 residues: CASSPRGIENEQFF. The CDR3 DNA follows: TGTGCCAGCAGCCCCCGGGGGATTGAGAATGAGCAGTTCTTC.